Here is one TCR beta chain with its context. CDR3 length: 15 amino acids. V was shortened by 0 bases and J by 5 bases, with 16 bases between the two germline ends. The germline CDR1 and CDR2 sequences are GTSNPN and SVGIG (reference sequence). This sample stems from a study of blood T cell repertoires in COVID-19. Study as a whole: Material from acute and convalescent COVID-19 was sourced from the United States, Italy and Spain. Sources were T cells, B-cell-depleted T cells, or PBMCs; the material itself was cDNA or gDNA.

Per the authors' pipeline: Amplification of reference gene primers was used by the study to estimate nucleated cell counts. Repertoires were generated with immunoSEQ multiplex PCR, while TCRdb's copy carries only in-frame clones and drops some. V and J calls and clone size are copied from that table; D and trimming were computed from the DNA. The table shows nearly 100,000 clones, with 70% to 85% occurring only once. This chain joins TRBV30 and TRBJ2-5; D call uncertain. This clonotype was obtained from a man between 70 and 80 years old with acute or convalescent COVID-19. Sequencing was done on a sample of peripheral blood. CDR3 DNA: TGTGCCTGGAGTGTACTATACGGTTTTATGGAGACCCAGTACTTC. It is translated as CAWSVLYGFMETQYF.